This T cell receptor beta chain was recovered during a study of cytotoxic CD8 clonotypes in ibrutinib-treated CLL. The overall study: It was after a median 12 months of treatment, range 6 to 36, that response samples were taken.

Sequenced by immunoSEQ multiplex PCR; TCRdb stores in-frame clones only, minus some. The sample has some 350,000 clones; 60% to 80% are singletons. The study, taken as a whole, reports: Different sampling times were used for sustained-remission and progressing patients. Before falling back toward baseline at progression, clonality had risen at the time of ibrutinib response. Under treatment, the uncommon public clonotypes either contracted or remained stable.

Regarding this clone: The antigen is undetermined.

The germline V gene has CDR1 SGHVS and CDR2 FNYEAQ. Deletions cut 5 bases from V and 0 bases from J, with 16 bases between. The CDR3 has 16 amino acids. V gene TRBV7-6 combines with J gene TRBJ2-5; possibly TRBD1 for D (6 bases). This receptor was taken from a human donor with chronic lymphocytic leukemia. The sequences come from PBMCs, collected after 36 months of ibrutinib treatment. CDR3 sequence reads: CASSQDRLPYQETQYF. CDR3 nucleotides: TGTGCCAGCAGCCAAGACAGGCTACCGTACCAAGAGACCCAGTACTTC.